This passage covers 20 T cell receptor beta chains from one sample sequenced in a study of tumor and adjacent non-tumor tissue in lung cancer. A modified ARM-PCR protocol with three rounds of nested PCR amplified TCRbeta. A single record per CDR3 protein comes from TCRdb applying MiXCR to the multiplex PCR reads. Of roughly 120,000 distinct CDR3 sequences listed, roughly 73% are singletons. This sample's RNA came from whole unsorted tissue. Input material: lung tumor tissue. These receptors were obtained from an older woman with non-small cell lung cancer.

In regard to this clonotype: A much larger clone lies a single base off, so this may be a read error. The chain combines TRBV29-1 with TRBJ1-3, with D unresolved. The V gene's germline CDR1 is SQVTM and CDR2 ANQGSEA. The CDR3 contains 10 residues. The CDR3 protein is CSAVGNTIYF. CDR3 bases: TGCAGTGCGGTTGGAAACACCATATATTTT.

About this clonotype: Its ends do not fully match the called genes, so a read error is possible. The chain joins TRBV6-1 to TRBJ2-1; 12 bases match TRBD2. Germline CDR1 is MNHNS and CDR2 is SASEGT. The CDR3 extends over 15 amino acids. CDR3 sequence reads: CASKLGLAGYNDQFF. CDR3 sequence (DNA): TGTGCCAGCAAACTGGGACTAGCGGGTTACAATGATCAGTTTTTC.

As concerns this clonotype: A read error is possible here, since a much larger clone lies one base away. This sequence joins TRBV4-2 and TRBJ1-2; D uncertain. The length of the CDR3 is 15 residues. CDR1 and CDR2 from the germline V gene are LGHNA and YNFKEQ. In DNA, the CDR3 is TGTGCCAGCAGCCAATTGGCCCTACCCAACTATGGCTGCACCTTC. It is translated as CASSQLALPNYGCTF.

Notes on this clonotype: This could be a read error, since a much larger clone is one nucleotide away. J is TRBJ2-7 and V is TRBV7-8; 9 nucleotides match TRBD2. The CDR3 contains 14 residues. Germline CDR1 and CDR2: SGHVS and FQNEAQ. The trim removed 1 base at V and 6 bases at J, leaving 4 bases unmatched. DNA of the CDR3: TGTGCCAGCAGCTTAGGTAGCGGGAGCCCCGAGCAGTACTTC. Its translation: CASSLGSGSPEQYF.

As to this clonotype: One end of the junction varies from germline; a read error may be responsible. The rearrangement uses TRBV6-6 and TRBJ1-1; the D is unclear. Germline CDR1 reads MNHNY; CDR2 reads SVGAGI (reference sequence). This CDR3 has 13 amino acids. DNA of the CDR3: TGTGCCAGCAGACGGGATAAGAACACTGAAGTTTTCTTT. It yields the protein CASRRDKNTEVFF.

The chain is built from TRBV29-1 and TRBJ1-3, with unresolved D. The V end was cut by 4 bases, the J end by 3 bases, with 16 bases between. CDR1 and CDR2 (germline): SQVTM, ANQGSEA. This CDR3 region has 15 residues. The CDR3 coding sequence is TGCAGCGTTGCTGGGGTGGGTGTCTATGGAAACACCATATATTTT. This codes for CSVAGVGVYGNTIYF. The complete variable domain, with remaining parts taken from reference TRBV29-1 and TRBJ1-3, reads SAVISQKPSRDICQRGTSLTIQCQVDSQVTMMFWYRQQPGQSLTLIATANQGSEATYESGFVIDKFPISRPNLTFSTLTVSNMSPEDSSIYLCSVAGVGVYGNTIYFGEGSWLTVV.

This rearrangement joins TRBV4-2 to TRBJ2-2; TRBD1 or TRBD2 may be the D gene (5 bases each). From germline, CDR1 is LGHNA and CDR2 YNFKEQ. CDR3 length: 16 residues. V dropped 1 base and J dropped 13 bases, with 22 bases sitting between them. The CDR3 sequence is CASSQVQGAGTEGLFF. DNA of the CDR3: TGTGCCAGCAGCCAAGTTCAGGGAGCAGGCACCGAAGGGCTGTTTTTT.

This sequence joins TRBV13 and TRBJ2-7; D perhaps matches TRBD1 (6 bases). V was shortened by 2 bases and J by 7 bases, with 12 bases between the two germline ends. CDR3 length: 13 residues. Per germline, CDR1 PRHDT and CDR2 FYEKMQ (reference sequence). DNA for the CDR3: TGTGCCAGCAGCTTAAACAGGGACCCTGAGCAGTACTTC. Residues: CASSLNRDPEQYF.

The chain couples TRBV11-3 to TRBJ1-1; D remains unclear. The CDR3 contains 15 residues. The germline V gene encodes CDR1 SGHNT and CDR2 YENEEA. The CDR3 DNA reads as TGTGTAAGCAGCTTAGATTCGGGGAGAGGCATTGAAGCTTTCTTT. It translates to CVSSLDSGRGIEAFF. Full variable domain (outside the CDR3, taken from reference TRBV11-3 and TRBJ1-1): EAGVVQSPRYKIIEKKQPVAFWCNPISGHNTLYWYLQNLGQGPELLIRYENEEAVDDSQLPKDRFSAERLKGVDSTLKIQPAELGDSAVYLCVSSLDSGRGIEAFFGQGTRLTVV.

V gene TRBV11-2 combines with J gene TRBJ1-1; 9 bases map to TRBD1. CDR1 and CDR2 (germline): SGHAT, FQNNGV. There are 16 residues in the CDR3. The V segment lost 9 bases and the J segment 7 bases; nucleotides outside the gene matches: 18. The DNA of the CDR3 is TGTGCCAGTTCCCCTGGACAGGGGAAATCCCACAGTGAAGCTTTCTTT. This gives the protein CASSPGQGKSHSEAFF.

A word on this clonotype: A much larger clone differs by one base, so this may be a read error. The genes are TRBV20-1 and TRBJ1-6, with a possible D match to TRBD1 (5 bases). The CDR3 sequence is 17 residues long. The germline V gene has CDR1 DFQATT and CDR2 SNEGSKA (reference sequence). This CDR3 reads CSVRATLRSGEGSPLHF. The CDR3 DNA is TGCAGTGTTAGAGCTACGTTGCGATCGGGGGAGGGGTCACCCCTCCACTTT.

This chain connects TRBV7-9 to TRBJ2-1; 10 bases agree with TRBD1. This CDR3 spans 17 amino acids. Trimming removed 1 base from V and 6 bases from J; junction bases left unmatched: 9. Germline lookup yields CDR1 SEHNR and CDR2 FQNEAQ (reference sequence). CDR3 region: CASSLGTSGTGVNEQFF. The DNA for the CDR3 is TGTGCCAGCAGCTTAGGCACCTCCGGGACAGGGGTCAATGAGCAGTTCTTC.

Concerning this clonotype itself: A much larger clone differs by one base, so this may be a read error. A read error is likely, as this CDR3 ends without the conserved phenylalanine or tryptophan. The CDR3 DNA reads as TGTGCCAGCAGCGGGGTTTTAACGGGAGGTAACAATGAGCAGTTCCTC. Encoded protein: CASSGVLTGGNNEQFL. The chain carries TRBV5-4 and TRBJ2-1, with 7 bases that match TRBD2. V shed 4 bases, J shed 5 bases, and the junction held 12 bases outside the gene matches. Germline assignment: CDR1 SGHNT and CDR2 YYREEE (reference sequence). The CDR3 spans 16 residues.

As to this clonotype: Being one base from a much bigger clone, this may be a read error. The CDR3 loop reads CTSSPLQGTDQPQHF. As DNA, the CDR3 is TGTACCAGCTCACCCCTACAGGGAACAGATCAGCCCCAGCATTTT. This sequence joins TRBV18 and TRBJ1-5, with D possibly being TRBD1 (6 bases). The CDR3 contains 15 residues. Germline V gene lookup returns CDR1 KGHSH and CDR2 LQKENI.

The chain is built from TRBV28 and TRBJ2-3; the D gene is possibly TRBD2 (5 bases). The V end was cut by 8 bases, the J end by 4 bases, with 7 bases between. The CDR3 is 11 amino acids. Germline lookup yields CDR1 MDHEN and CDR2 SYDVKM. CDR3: CASARADTQYF. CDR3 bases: TGTGCCAGCGCGAGGGCAGATACGCAGTATTTT.

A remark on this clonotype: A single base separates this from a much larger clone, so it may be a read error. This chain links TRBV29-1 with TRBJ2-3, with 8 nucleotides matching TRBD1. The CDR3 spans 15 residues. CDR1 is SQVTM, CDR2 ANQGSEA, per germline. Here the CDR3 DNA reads TGCGGCGTGCGCGACCGGACAGGGACCACAGATACGCAGTATTTT. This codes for CGVRDRTGTTDTQYF.

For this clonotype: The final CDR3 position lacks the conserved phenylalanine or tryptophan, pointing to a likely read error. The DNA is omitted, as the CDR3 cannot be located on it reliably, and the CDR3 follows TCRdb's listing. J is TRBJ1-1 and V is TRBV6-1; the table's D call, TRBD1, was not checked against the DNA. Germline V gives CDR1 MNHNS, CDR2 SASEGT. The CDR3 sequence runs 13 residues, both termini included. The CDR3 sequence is CASETDRGTEALS.

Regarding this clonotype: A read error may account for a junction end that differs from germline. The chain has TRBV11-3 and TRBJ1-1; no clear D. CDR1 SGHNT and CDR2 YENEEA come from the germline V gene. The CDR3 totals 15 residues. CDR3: CVSGLDSGRGTEAFF. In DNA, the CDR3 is TGTGTCAGCGGCTTAGATTCGGGGAGAGGCACTGAGGCTTTCTTT.

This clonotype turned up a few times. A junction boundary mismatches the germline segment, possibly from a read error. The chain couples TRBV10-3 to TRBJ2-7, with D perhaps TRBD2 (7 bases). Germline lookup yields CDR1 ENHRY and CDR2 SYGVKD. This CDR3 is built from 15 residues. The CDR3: CVISGGGPGGYEQYF. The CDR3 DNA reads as TGTGTCATCAGTGGGGGGGGGCCCGGCGGTTACGAGCAGTACTTC.

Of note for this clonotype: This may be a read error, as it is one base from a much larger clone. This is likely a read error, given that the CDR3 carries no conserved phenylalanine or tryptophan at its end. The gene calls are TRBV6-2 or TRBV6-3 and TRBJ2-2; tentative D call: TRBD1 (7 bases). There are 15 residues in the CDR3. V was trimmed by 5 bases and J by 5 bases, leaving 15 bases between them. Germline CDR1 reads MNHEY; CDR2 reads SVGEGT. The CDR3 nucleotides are TGTGCCAGCAGTACACGACAGGGAGGTACCGGGGAGCTGTTTCTT. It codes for CASSTRQGGTGELFL.